Each of the 16 T cell receptor beta chains below was sequenced from the same sample in a study of T cells after yellow fever vaccination. TCRdb re-called the 5' RACE reads with MiXCR, one entry per CDR3 protein. This table has about 340,000 distinct CDR3 sequences, 9.5% to 15% appearing once. Sequenced here: CD4+ T cells sorted from PBMCs, sampled 15 days after the yellow fever booster vaccination. These TCRs come from a man aged 18 to 29 who received the YFV17D yellow fever vaccine.

This clonotype was detected a few times. The CDR3 sequence: CASIPLESIGELFF. For the CDR3, the DNA is TGTGCCAGCATCCCGCTTGAGAGTATCGGGGAGCTGTTTTTT. The chain has TRBV5-5 and TRBJ2-2; D is ambiguous. The V gene lost 6 bases and the J gene lost 7 bases, with 16 bases spanning the gap. The CDR3 is 14 residues long. CDR1 is SGHKS and CDR2 is YYEKEE in the germline V gene (reference sequence).

The genes are TRBV15 and TRBJ1-6, with 11 positions matching TRBD1. V shed 3 bases, J shed 1 base, and the junction held 5 bases outside the gene matches. CDR3 length: 18 residues. The germline CDR1 and CDR2 sequences are LNHNV and YYDKDF (reference sequence). The CDR3 region is CATSRDRGQSSYNSPLHF. Here the CDR3 DNA reads TGTGCCACCAGCAGGGACAGGGGGCAATCTTCCTATAATTCACCCCTCCACTTT.

This clonotype appeared many times. V and J are TRBV3-1 and TRBJ1-3, with D uncertain. Trimming pared 0 bases from V and 3 bases from J, leaving 3 bases between. Germline values: CDR1 LGHDT, CDR2 YNNKEL (reference sequence). This CDR3 contains 13 residues. The chain's CDR3 is CASSQEFGNTIYF. CDR3 bases: TGTGCCAGCAGCCAAGAGTTTGGAAACACCATATATTTT.

This clonotype came up a few times. V usage is TRBV4-3 and J usage is TRBJ1-1; D may be TRBD1 (5 bases). Germline lookup yields CDR1 LGHNA and CDR2 YSLEER. This CDR3 has 16 amino acids. V was shortened by 3 bases and J by 4 bases, with 18 bases between the two germline ends. The CDR3 DNA reads TGCGCCAGCAGCCACAATCCCGGGGGTGAGGGCACTGAAGCTTTCTTT. Translated, it gives CASSHNPGGEGTEAFF.

This chain connects TRBV4-2 to TRBJ2-2; weak D call: TRBD2 (5 bases). Germline V CDR1 and CDR2: LGHNA, YNFKEQ. The CDR3 length is 15 residues. V was clipped by 0 bases and J by 6 bases, with 11 bases between them. The CDR3 is CASSQEWAGPGELFF. DNA for the CDR3: TGTGCCAGCAGCCAAGAATGGGCGGGCCCCGGGGAGCTGTTTTTT.

This clonotype came up many times. V and J are TRBV7-8 and TRBJ1-2; D not resolved. Trimming pared 4 bases from V and 5 bases from J, leaving 8 bases between. Germline CDR1 reads SGHVS; CDR2 reads FQNEAQ. This CDR3 comprises 12 residues. The CDR3 DNA reads as TGTGCCAGCAGCTCCTTGGGGTATGGCTACACCTTC. Amino acid sequence: CASSSLGYGYTF.

This clonotype was found many times. The CDR3 DNA follows: TGCGCCAGCAGCCAGAAGAGAGGACAGGGTATCGATGAGCAGTTCTTC. As protein: CASSQKRGQGIDEQFF. The chain carries TRBV5-1 and TRBJ2-1; 8 nucleotides line up with TRBD1. CDR3 length: 16 amino acids. Germline V lookup: CDR1 SGHRS, CDR2 YFSETQ. Trimming cost V 4 bases and J 8 bases; bases outside gene matches: 14.

The rearrangement uses TRBV12-3 or TRBV12-4 and TRBJ2-3; TRBD1 is a possible D gene (5 bases). V lost 10 bases and J lost 3, with 20 bases in between. This CDR3 is 15 amino acids long. The CDR3 DNA sequence: TGTGCCACCCGGAGACAGAGTATCAGTACAGATACGCAGTATTTT. This sequence encodes CATRRQSISTDTQYF.

The chain joins TRBV29-1 to TRBJ1-1; a possible D gene is TRBD1 (5 bases). Per the germline V gene, CDR1 is SQVTM and CDR2 is ANQGSEA. The CDR3 has 14 amino acids. V was clipped by 6 bases and J by 1 base, with 15 bases between them. The CDR3 sequence is CSVGRRDENTEAFF. CDR3 nucleotide sequence: TGCAGCGTGGGGAGGCGGGACGAGAACACTGAAGCTTTCTTT.

This clonotype came up a few times. The chain combines TRBV29-1 with TRBJ1-1; D is ambiguous. This CDR3 contains 13 residues. Germline V lookup: CDR1 SQVTM, CDR2 ANQGSEA. Here the CDR3 DNA reads TGCGGCTTAAGGAAAACGGAGAACACTGAAGCTTTCTTT. It yields the protein CGLRKTENTEAFF.

This clonotype was seen at least ten times. The rearrangement links TRBV4-2 to TRBJ1-1, with a weak D call TRBD1 (5 bases). The CDR3 has 14 amino acids. V dropped 0 bases and J dropped 7 bases, with 12 bases sitting between them. Per germline, CDR1 LGHNA and CDR2 YNFKEQ. The CDR3 here is CASSQDEGLSEAFF. CDR3 DNA sequence: TGTGCCAGCAGCCAAGATGAGGGGTTAAGTGAAGCTTTCTTT.

The chain carries TRBV7-9 and TRBJ2-3; possibly TRBD2 for D (5 bases). V lost 4 bases, J lost 2 bases, and 13 bases lay in between. CDR3 size: 15 residues. Germline CDR1 and CDR2: SEHNR and FQNEAQ (reference sequence). CDR3 sequence (DNA): TGTGCCAGCAGCTCCTACAGCGGTCCCACAGATACGCAGTATTTT. Amino acid sequence: CASSSYSGPTDTQYF.

The table lists this clonotype with many counts. The CDR3 reads CASSFGEQETQYF. As DNA, the CDR3 is TGTGCCAGCAGCTTCGGCGAACAAGAGACCCAGTACTTC. This chain joins TRBV7-8 and TRBJ2-5; the D is unclear. The germline V and J ends were trimmed by 3 bases and 2 bases, with 7 bases remaining between them. The germline V gene has CDR1 SGHVS and CDR2 FQNEAQ. CDR3 length: 13 amino acids.

Comment on this clonotype: A junction boundary mismatches the germline segment, possibly from a read error. The rearrangement links TRBV7-9 to TRBJ1-4, with 7 positions matching TRBD1. The germline V gene has CDR1 SEHNR and CDR2 FQNEAQ (reference sequence). The CDR3 extends over 15 amino acids. The CDR3 DNA is TGTGCCAGCAGCAGACAGGGAGGAACTAATGAAAAACTGTATTTT. Translated, it gives CASSRQGGTNEKLYF.

The V and J genes are TRBV20-1 and TRBJ2-7, with D perhaps TRBD2 (7 bases). CDR1 DFQATT and CDR2 SNEGSKA come from the germline V gene (reference sequence). The CDR3 is 17 amino acids. The V end lost 0 bases, the J end lost 7 bases, and 25 bases lay between the germline ends. CDR3 bases: TGCAGTGCTAGAGATGGGAGTAGGGGGGGCGCTGGGGCGGAGCAGTACGTC. Translated, it gives CSARDGSRGGAGAEQYV.

The chain couples TRBV3-1 to TRBJ2-3, with TRBD1 matching 7 bases. The trim removed 5 bases at V and 4 bases at J, leaving 9 bases unmatched. Looked up from germline, CDR1 is LGHDT and CDR2 is YNNKEL (reference sequence). This CDR3 is built from 15 residues. CDR3 sequence (DNA): TGTGCCAGCAGCTATCGACAGGGTTTGGCAGATACGCAGTATTTT. It codes for CASSYRQGLADTQYF.